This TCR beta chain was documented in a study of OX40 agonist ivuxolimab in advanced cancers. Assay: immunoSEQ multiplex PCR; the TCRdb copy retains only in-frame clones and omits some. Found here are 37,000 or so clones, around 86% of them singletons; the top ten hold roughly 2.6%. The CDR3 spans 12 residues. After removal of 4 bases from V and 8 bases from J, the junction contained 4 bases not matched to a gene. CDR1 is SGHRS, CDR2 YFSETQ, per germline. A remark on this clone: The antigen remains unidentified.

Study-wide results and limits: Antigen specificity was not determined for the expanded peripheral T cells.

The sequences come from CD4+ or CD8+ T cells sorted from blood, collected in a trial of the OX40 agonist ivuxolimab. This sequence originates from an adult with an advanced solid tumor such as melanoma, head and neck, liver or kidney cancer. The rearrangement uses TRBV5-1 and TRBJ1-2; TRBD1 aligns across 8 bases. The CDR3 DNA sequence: TGCGCCAGCAGCCAGGGGGCTACGGGCTACACCTTC. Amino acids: CASSQGATGYTF.